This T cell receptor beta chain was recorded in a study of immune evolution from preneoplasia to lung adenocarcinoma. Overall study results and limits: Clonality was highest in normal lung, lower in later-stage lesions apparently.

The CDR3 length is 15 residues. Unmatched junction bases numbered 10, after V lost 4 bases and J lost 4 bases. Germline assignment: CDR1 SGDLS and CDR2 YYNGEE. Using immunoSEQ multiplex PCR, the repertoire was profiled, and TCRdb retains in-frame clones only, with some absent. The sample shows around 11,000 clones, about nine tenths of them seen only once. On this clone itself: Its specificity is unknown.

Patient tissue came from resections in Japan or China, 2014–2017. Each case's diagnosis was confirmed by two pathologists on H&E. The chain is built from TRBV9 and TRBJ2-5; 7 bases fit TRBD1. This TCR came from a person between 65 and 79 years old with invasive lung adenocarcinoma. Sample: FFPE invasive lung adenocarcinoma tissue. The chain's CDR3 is CASSPLGTAGETQYF. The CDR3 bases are TGTGCCAGCAGCCCCCTGGGGACAGCAGGAGAGACCCAGTACTTC. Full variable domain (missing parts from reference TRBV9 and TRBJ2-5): DSGVTQTPKHLITATGQRVTLRCSPRSGDLSVYWYQQSLDQGLQFLIQYYNGEERAKGNILERFSAQQFPDLHSELNLSSLELGDSALYFCASSPLGTAGETQYFGPGTRLLVL.